Below are 23 T cell receptor beta chains sequenced from a single sample in a study of tumor-infiltrating lymphocytes in glioblastoma multiforme. Three nested ARM-PCR rounds with V-beta and C-beta primers built TCRB libraries. A single record per CDR3 protein comes from TCRdb applying MiXCR to the multiplex PCR reads. This sample yields 9,000 or so distinct CDR3 sequences, of which roughly 69% are seen a single time; 60% to 85% belongs to the top ten. The sequenced sample consisted of brain tumor tissue. The receptors were gathered from a male donor with glioblastoma.

In its sample, this clonotype was seen a few times. V and J are TRBV4-1 and TRBJ1-1, with D possibly matching TRBD1 (5 bases). Germline loops: CDR1 MGHRA, CDR2 YSYEKL. The CDR3 contains 14 residues. V was clipped by 3 bases and J by 6 bases, with 14 bases between them. The DNA of the CDR3 is TGCGCCAGCAGCCACACTCAGGGTGTCGCTGAAGCTTTCTTT. Protein sequence: CASSHTQGVAEAFF.

This clonotype was seen only a few times. The chain is built from TRBV29-1 and TRBJ2-7; TRBD2 matches at 10 bases. Germline V gives CDR1 SQVTM, CDR2 ANQGSEA. The V and J ends lost 0 bases and 5 bases, in that order; junction bases with no gene match: 10. This CDR3 comprises 16 residues. CDR3 sequence reads: CSVEDKVPSGSNEQYF. The DNA of the CDR3 is TGCAGCGTTGAAGATAAAGTGCCTAGCGGGAGTAACGAGCAGTACTTC.

The V gene is TRBV29-1, the J gene TRBJ2-5; unclear D gene. Germline CDR1 SQVTM, CDR2 ANQGSEA. CDR3 size: 10 residues. This chain's CDR3 is CRASSETQYF. The CDR3 DNA is TGCAGAGCCTCTTCGGAGACCCAGTACTTC. Drawing the rest from reference TRBV29-1 and TRBJ2-5, the complete variable domain is SAVISQKPSRDICQRGTSLTIQCQVDSQVTMMFWYRQQPGQSLTLIATANQGSEATYESGFVIDKFPISRPNLTFSTLTVSNMSPEDSSIYLCRASSETQYFGPGTRLLVL.

CDR3 amino acids: CASSYSSGTSPYNEQFF. The CDR3 bases are TGTGCCAGCAGTTACTCAAGCGGGACTAGTCCCTACAATGAGCAGTTCTTC. The chain carries TRBV6-5 and TRBJ2-1, with TRBD2 identical over 8 bases. The ends lost 0 bases at V and 2 bases at J; junction bases unmatched: 6. The CDR3 is 17 residues long. Germline V CDR1 and CDR2: MNHEY, SVGAGI.

V gene TRBV28 combines with J gene TRBJ2-3; 9 nucleotides line up with TRBD2. The CDR3 extends over 17 amino acids. Germline V gene sequence: CDR1 MDHEN, CDR2 SYDVKM. The junction had 11 bases not matched to a gene; V was cut back by 5 bases and J by 2 bases. The CDR3 DNA reads TGTGCCAGCAGTCCCCTTTGGACTAGCGCCGCCACAGATACGCAGTATTTT. This encodes CASSPLWTSAATDTQYF.

Turning to this clonotype: A much larger clone sits a single nucleotide away, making a read error possible. V gene TRBV6-1 combines with J gene TRBJ2-1; 9 bases are shared with TRBD2. After removal of 1 base from V and 8 bases from J, the junction contained 9 bases not matched to a gene. Germline V gene sequence: CDR1 MNHNS, CDR2 SASEGT. The CDR3 runs to 16 residues. The DNA for the CDR3 is TGTGCCAGCAGTGAAGAAAGGGTAGCGGGGGCCCATGAGCAGTTCTTC. Translation gives CASSEERVAGAHEQFF.

This clonotype was counted between two and nine times. The chain carries TRBV11-3 and TRBJ1-1; the match to TRBD1 covers 7 bases. CDR1 and CDR2 (germline): SGHNT, YENEEA. The CDR3 is 12 residues long. J gave up 7 bases and V 1 base, and 0 bases lay outside the gene matches. DNA for the CDR3: TGTGCCAGCAGCTTAGGGGACAGTGAAGCTTTCTTT. Amino acid sequence: CASSLGDSEAFF.

In its sample, this clonotype ranks as medium-sized. CDR3 protein: CSARSGGPRTDTQYF. The CDR3 coding sequence is TGCAGTGCTAGGTCGGGAGGGCCGCGCACAGATACGCAGTATTTT. V gene TRBV20-1 combines with J gene TRBJ2-3, with 8 nucleotides matching TRBD2. With V trimmed by 3 bases and J by 1 base, 6 bases remained unmatched. This CDR3 region has 15 residues. Germline loops: CDR1 DFQATT, CDR2 SNEGSKA (reference sequence).

The chain couples TRBV20-1 to TRBJ2-7, with D maybe TRBD1 (6 bases). From germline, CDR1 is DFQATT and CDR2 SNEGSKA (reference sequence). The CDR3 has 16 residues. V gave up 1 base and J gave up 3 bases, with 19 bases separating them. The CDR3 region is CSARGSLRQVGYEQYF. The CDR3 nucleotides are TGCAGTGCTAGAGGATCCCTGCGACAGGTGGGCTACGAGCAGTACTTC.

The V call is TRBV11-2, the J call TRBJ1-5; TRBD1 aligns across 7 bases. The length of the CDR3 is 13 residues. The germline gives CDR1 SGHAT, CDR2 FQNNGV. The junction had 3 bases not matched to a gene; V was cut back by 5 bases and J by 5 bases. The CDR3 region has the DNA TGTGCCAGCAGCGTTGGGACAGATCAGCCCCAGCATTTT. Amino acid sequence: CASSVGTDQPQHF. The full variable domain, its missing parts supplied by reference TRBV11-2 and TRBJ1-5, is EAGVAQSPRYKIIEKRQSVAFWCNPISGHATLYWYQQILGQGPKLLIQFQNNGVVDDSQLPKDRFSAERLKGVDSTLKIQPAKLEDSAVYLCASSVGTDQPQHFGDGTRLSIL.

This sequence joins TRBV29-1 and TRBJ1-2; the D is unclear. CDR1 SQVTM and CDR2 ANQGSEA come from the germline V gene. Deletions cut 4 bases from V and 7 bases from J, with 13 bases between. There are 12 residues in the CDR3. For the CDR3, the DNA is TGCAGCGTTGGGCAGACCTTGAGTGGCTACACCTTC. It yields the protein CSVGQTLSGYTF.

The chain has TRBV12-3 or TRBV12-4 and TRBJ1-5, with D hard to call. The ends were cut back, 5 bases at V and 2 bases at J, with 10 bases in the middle. The CDR3 has 14 amino acids. CDR3 loop: CASSLLRGNQPQHF. In DNA form, the CDR3 reads TGTGCCAGCAGTCTCCTCCGGGGCAATCAGCCCCAGCATTTT.

This clonotype has a count of ten or more. The V call is TRBV7-9, the J call TRBJ2-1; 12 nucleotides agree with TRBD2. Trimming cost V 6 bases and J 0 bases; bases outside gene matches: 12. The CDR3 is 19 amino acids. CDR1 is SEHNR, CDR2 FQNEAQ, per germline (reference sequence). The CDR3 DNA is TGTGCCAGCAGGCAAACTAGCGGGAGGAATATTAGCTCCTACAATGAGCAGTTCTTC. Translated: CASRQTSGRNISSYNEQFF.

The V call is TRBV20-1, the J call TRBJ2-1; 10 positions agree with TRBD2. This CDR3 has 14 residues. Germline V gene data show CDR1 as DFQATT and CDR2 as SNEGSKA (reference sequence). The V gene end was trimmed by 6 bases and the J gene end by 1 base; junction bases not matched to a gene: 3. The CDR3 loop is CSAPGLASYNEQFF. As DNA, the CDR3 is TGCAGTGCGCCGGGACTAGCGTCCTACAATGAGCAGTTCTTC.

The gene calls are TRBV11-2 and TRBJ2-3, with D possibly TRBD1 on 5 matching bases. V shed 4 bases and J shed 2 bases, with 10 bases lying between them. Per germline, CDR1 SGHAT and CDR2 FQNNGV. This CDR3 contains 14 residues. The CDR3 spells CASSSLGVTDTQYF. DNA of the CDR3: TGTGCCAGCAGCTCCCTAGGGGTCACAGATACGCAGTATTTT.

The chain employs TRBV11-2 and TRBJ1-2, with D uncertain. Germline V lookup: CDR1 SGHAT, CDR2 FQNNGV. Trimming took off 3 bases at V and 7 bases at J, with 21 bases between the two ends. The CDR3 consists of 16 residues. CDR3 protein: CASSFINPTGNPGYTF. CDR3 nucleotide sequence: TGTGCCAGCAGCTTTATAAACCCCACGGGAAACCCTGGCTACACCTTC. The full variable domain, in which reference TRBV11-2 and TRBJ1-2 provide the parts outside the CDR3, is EAGVAQSPRYKIIEKRQSVAFWCNPISGHATLYWYQQILGQGPKLLIQFQNNGVVDDSQLPKDRFSAERLKGVDSTLKIQPAKLEDSAVYLCASSFINPTGNPGYTFGSGTRLTVV.

This clonotype was seen a handful of times. The genes are TRBV4-1 and TRBJ2-5; 10 positions agree with TRBD2. Trimming removed 0 bases from V and 7 bases from J; junction bases left unmatched: 11. Per germline, CDR1 MGHRA and CDR2 YSYEKL. The CDR3 contains 17 residues. DNA for the CDR3: TGCGCCAGCAGCCAAGAGGTGGCTAGCGGGAGTGGGGGGACCCAGTACTTC. This gives the protein CASSQEVASGSGGTQYF.

The chain couples TRBV11-2 to TRBJ2-2; a possible D gene is TRBD2 (6 bases). Per germline, CDR1 SGHAT and CDR2 FQNNGV. The V end lost 5 bases, the J end lost 3 bases, and 19 bases lay between the germline ends. The CDR3 has 17 residues. CDR3 sequence reads: CASSPGGIGSDTGELFF. CDR3 DNA: TGTGCCAGCAGCCCAGGAGGGATAGGGTCCGACACCGGGGAGCTGTTTTTT. Filled out from reference TRBV11-2 and TRBJ2-2, the complete variable domain reads EAGVAQSPRYKIIEKRQSVAFWCNPISGHATLYWYQQILGQGPKLLIQFQNNGVVDDSQLPKDRFSAERLKGVDSTLKIQPAKLEDSAVYLCASSPGGIGSDTGELFFGEGSRLTVL.

Turning to this clonotype: With a much larger clone just one base away, this may be a read error. Because it lacks the conserved phenylalanine or tryptophan at the end, this CDR3 is likely a read error. V is TRBV29-1 and J is TRBJ1-2; TRBD1 agrees at 7 bases. Trimming at V came to 6 bases and at J to 2 bases, leaving 12 bases not matched to a gene. This CDR3 contains 15 residues. Germline lookup yields CDR1 SQVTM and CDR2 ANQGSEA. The CDR3 region has the DNA TGCAGCGTCGTAACATCCGGGACAGAAAACTATGGCTACACCCTC. This codes for CSVVTSGTENYGYTL.

This clonotype was seen a handful of times. The chain has TRBV20-1 and TRBJ1-5; 7 bases are a match to TRBD1. CDR3 length: 12 amino acids. The germline V gene has CDR1 DFQATT and CDR2 SNEGSKA (reference sequence). Germline trimming cut 3 bases from V and 7 bases from J; bases unmatched to any gene: 3. The DNA of the CDR3 is TGCAGTGCTAGGCAGGGGGGGCAGCCCCAGCATTTT. It encodes CSARQGGQPQHF.

In this sample, this clonotype turned up a few times. Given the absence of the conserved phenylalanine or tryptophan at the CDR3 end, a read error is likely. The chain couples TRBV4-1 to TRBJ1-3; 8 bases line up with TRBD1. V shed 2 bases, J shed 3 bases, and the junction held 9 bases outside the gene matches. Germline-derived CDR1 and CDR2 are MGHRA and YSYEKL. CDR3 length: 17 residues. The CDR3 reads CASSQFVETGVGNTIYL. DNA of the CDR3: TGCGCCAGCAGCCAATTTGTTGAGACAGGGGTTGGAAACACCATATATCTT.

This chain uses TRBV5-6 with TRBJ2-5; a possible D gene is TRBD2 (5 bases). Trimming cost V 0 bases and J 4 bases, with 10 bases left between them. Per the germline V gene, CDR1 is SGHDT and CDR2 is YYEEEE. This CDR3 is built from 14 residues. The CDR3, as DNA: TGTGCCAGCAGCTTGGGGCACCGGGGAGAGACCCAGTACTTC. It specifies CASSLGHRGETQYF.

This chain joins TRBV5-1 and TRBJ2-7, with D possibly being TRBD2 (6 bases). Trimming took off 0 bases at V and 6 bases at J, with 19 bases between the two ends. Germline assignment: CDR1 SGHRS and CDR2 YFSETQ. The length of the CDR3 is 16 residues. The CDR3 region has the DNA TGCGCCAGCAGCTTGGCCGGGGGAAGCATCTTATTCGAGCAGTACTTC. This sequence encodes CASSLAGGSILFEQYF.